A selection of T cell receptor beta chains follows, all from one sample in a study of siplizumab effects on memory and regulatory T cells. Assay: immunoSEQ multiplex PCR; the TCRdb copy retains only in-frame clones and omits some. Seen here are about 110,000 clones, approximately 90% observed once, and the top ten hold 0.75%. Sequenced: Tregs sorted from blood. The source is a human donor in good health. CDR3s include the opening cysteine and the closing phenylalanine or tryptophan.

V,J,CDR3
TRBV9,TRBJ1-3,CASSSSKGGNTIYF
TRBV6-5,TRBJ2-7,CASSWRGDYEQYF
TRBV5-5,TRBJ1-3,CASSLGRSGNTIYF
TRBV6-5,TRBJ1-4,CASSYSGGGNEKLFF
TRBV19,TRBJ2-7,CASSWRTSGSYEQYF
TRBV29-1,TRBJ2-7,CSVERVGTVYEQYF
TRBV18,TRBJ1-1,CASSSTEAFF
TRBV5-1,TRBJ2-3,CASSLWSGTDTQYF
TRBV2,TRBJ1-1,CASTQGAPEAFF
TRBV11-2,TRBJ2-5,CASSLGGRETQYF
TRBV25-1,TRBJ1-4,CASSEHPPNEKLFF
TRBV7-9,TRBJ2-7,CASSLVQGSGEQYF
TRBV5-1,TRBJ2-3,CASSLGLAGGRTDTQYF
TRBV12-5,TRBJ2-3,CASGLRSGTDTQYF
TRBV7-9,TRBJ2-3,CASSRGTGGRDTQYF
TRBV5-3,TRBJ2-1,CARLTGVSEQFF
TRBV6-6,TRBJ2-7,CASSYSPGVSYEQYF
TRBV5-1,TRBJ2-2,CASSSTGTNTGELFF
TRBV4-1,TRBJ1-4,CASSLSGVANEKLFF
TRBV27,TRBJ2-5,CASSPDRGIQETQYF
TRBV6-5,TRBJ2-7,CASSLRWIYEQYF
TRBV7-9,TRBJ1-1,CASSRESGGSSAFF
TRBV6-5,TRBJ2-7,CASGDPNSYEQYF
TRBV6-1,TRBJ2-7,CASSEWDGACEQYF
TRBV7-9,TRBJ1-1,CASSLWTGDEAFF